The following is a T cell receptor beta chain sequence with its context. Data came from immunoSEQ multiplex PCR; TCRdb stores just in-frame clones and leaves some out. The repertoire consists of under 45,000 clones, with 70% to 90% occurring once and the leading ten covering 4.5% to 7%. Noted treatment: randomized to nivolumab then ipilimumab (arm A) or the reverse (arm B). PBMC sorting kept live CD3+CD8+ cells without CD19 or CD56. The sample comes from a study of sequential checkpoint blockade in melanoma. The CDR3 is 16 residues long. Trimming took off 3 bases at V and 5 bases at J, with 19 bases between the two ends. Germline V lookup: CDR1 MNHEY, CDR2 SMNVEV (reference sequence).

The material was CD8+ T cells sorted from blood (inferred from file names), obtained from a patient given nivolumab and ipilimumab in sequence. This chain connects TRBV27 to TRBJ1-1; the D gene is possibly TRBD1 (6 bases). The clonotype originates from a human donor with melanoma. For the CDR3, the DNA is TGTGCCAGCAGTTTCGGCAGGGGTGATGGCTTTACTGAAGCTTTCTTT. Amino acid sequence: CASSFGRGDGFTEAFF.